These 21 T cell receptor beta chains were sequenced from one sample in a study of control samples from healthy donors and cancer patients. The method was immunoSEQ multiplex PCR; TCRdb's version includes in-frame clones alone and lacks a portion of them. The sample holds just over 80,000 clones, approximately 89% seen once. Sequenced: blood. The receptors stem from a man aged 50 to 59 in good health.

As regards this clone: A read error may account for a junction end that differs from germline. The chain couples TRBV5-1 to TRBJ2-5; 7 positions match TRBD2. The CDR3 runs 13 residues. CDR1 and CDR2 (germline): SGHRS, YFSETQ. This CDR3 is CASSQAGQGTQYF. The CDR3 nucleotides read TGCGCCAGCAGCCAAGCGGGGCAAGGGACCCAGTACTTC.

This chain joins TRBV18 and TRBJ1-5; 7 positions match TRBD1. The length of the CDR3 is 14 residues. Germline V lookup: CDR1 KGHSH, CDR2 LQKENI. V was clipped by 4 bases and J by 1 base; unmatched bases: 1. CDR3 sequence (DNA): TGTGCCAGCTCACAGGGACAGAGCAATCAGCCCCAGCATTTT. This gives the protein CASSQGQSNQPQHF.

The rearrangement joins TRBV6-5 to TRBJ2-1; D is possibly TRBD2 (5 bases). This CDR3 spans 16 amino acids. The V gene's germline CDR1 is MNHEY and CDR2 SVGAGI. Trimming removed 0 bases from V and 3 bases from J, with 12 bases in between. CDR3 in DNA: TGTGCCAGCAGTTACTCCGGGGTGGGGAACTACAATGAGCAGTTCTTC. It codes for CASSYSGVGNYNEQFF.

Here the CDR3 reads CASSQGRRGTNTIYF. The CDR3 nucleotides read TGTGCCAGCAGCCAAGGGCGCAGGGGAACGAACACCATATATTTT. The chain uses TRBV3-1 (or the pseudogene TRBV3-2) and TRBJ1-3; TRBD1 might be the D (6 bases). Between the trimmed V and J ends, which lost 1 base and 7 bases, there was a span of 14 bases. This CDR3 contains 15 residues. The germline gives CDR1 LGHDT, CDR2 YNNKEL (reference sequence).

This chain uses TRBV11-3 with TRBJ1-4; a possible D gene is TRBD1 (5 bases). V was trimmed by 5 bases and J by 8 bases, leaving 15 bases between them. Germline CDR1 SGHNT, CDR2 YENEEA. The CDR3 is 14 amino acids. CDR3 in amino acids: CASSPGWGTEKLFF. The CDR3, as DNA: TGTGCCAGCAGCCCAGGGTGGGGGACGGAAAAACTGTTTTTT. Based on the CDR3 plus reference TRBV11-3 and TRBJ1-4, the full variable domain is EAGVVQSPRYKIIEKKQPVAFWCNPISGHNTLYWYLQNLGQGPELLIRYENEEAVDDSQLPKDRFSAERLKGVDSTLKIQPAELGDSAVYLCASSPGWGTEKLFFGSGTQLSVL.

To note about this clone: This same CDR3 is encoded by further DNA sequences in the sample. The chain links TRBV5-1 to TRBJ1-2; 8 bases are shared with TRBD1. The CDR3 totals 13 residues. Looked up from germline, CDR1 is SGHRS and CDR2 is YFSETQ. V trimming: 0 bases; J trimming: 7 bases; junction bases outside the gene matches: 2. CDR3 in DNA: TGCGCCAGCAGCTTGGCCGGGACAGGTGGCTACACCTTC. This gives the protein CASSLAGTGGYTF. Looking up the rest from reference TRBV5-1 and TRBJ1-2 gives the full variable domain: KAGVTQTPRYLIKTRGQQVTLSCSPISGHRSVSWYQQTPGQGLQFLFEYFSETQRNKGNFPGRFSGRQFSNSRSEMNVSTLELGDSALYLCASSLAGTGGYTFGSGTRLTVV.

The rearrangement links TRBV29-1 to TRBJ2-3, with TRBD2 matching 7 bases. CDR1 and CDR2 (germline): SQVTM, ANQGSEA. The CDR3 totals 15 residues. J gave up 1 base and V 7 bases, and 11 bases lay outside the gene matches. The CDR3 loop reads CSAGRLAGGTDTQYF. The CDR3 bases are TGCAGCGCTGGAAGGTTGGCGGGGGGCACAGATACGCAGTATTTT.

The chain carries TRBV6-2 or TRBV6-3 and TRBJ1-5; D gene ambiguous. V lost 2 bases, J lost 7 bases, and 9 bases lay in between. The CDR3 loop spans 13 amino acids. The germline V gene encodes CDR1 MNHEY and CDR2 SVGEGT. This CDR3 reads CASSYAKGQPQHF. The CDR3 DNA is TGTGCCAGCAGTTACGCCAAGGGACAGCCCCAGCATTTT.

The V call is TRBV19, the J call TRBJ1-5, with 7 positions matching TRBD1. The CDR3 is made up of 15 amino acids. V lost 1 base to trimming and J lost 6 bases; unmatched junction nucleotides: 6. Germline CDR1 LNHDA, CDR2 SQIVND (reference sequence). CDR3: CASSIGQGGGQPQHF. Written as DNA, the CDR3 is TGTGCCAGTAGTATAGGACAGGGAGGAGGTCAGCCCCAGCATTTT.

V usage is TRBV2 and J usage is TRBJ2-4; D ambiguous. The CDR3 sequence is 15 residues long. Deletions cut 3 bases from V and 0 bases from J, with 9 bases between. Germline-derived CDR1 and CDR2 are SNHLY and FYNNEI. The CDR3 sequence: CASSEVRLAKNIQYF. The CDR3 DNA is TGTGCCAGCAGTGAGGTCAGGTTAGCCAAAAACATTCAGTACTTC.

The chain is built from TRBV15 and TRBJ1-2, with a possible D match to TRBD1 (5 bases). This CDR3 comprises 15 residues. Looked up from germline, CDR1 is LNHNV and CDR2 is YYDKDF (reference sequence). The V gene lost 5 bases and the J gene lost 8 bases, with 21 bases spanning the gap. The CDR3: CATSQGSIWGVGYTF. CDR3 nucleotide sequence: TGTGCCACCAGCCAAGGTTCAATTTGGGGGGTAGGCTACACCTTC. Variable domain in full (rest from reference TRBV15 and TRBJ1-2): DAMVIQNPRYQVTQFGKPVTLSCSQTLNHNVMYWYQQKSSQAPKLLFHYYDKDFNNEADTPDNFQSRRPNTSFCFLDIRSPGLGDTAMYLCATSQGSIWGVGYTFGSGTRLTVV.

This clone qualifies as medium-sized. This chain joins TRBV18 and TRBJ2-7, with a weak D call TRBD2 (6 bases). CDR3 length: 17 amino acids. V gave up 3 bases and J gave up 1 base, with 19 bases separating them. CDR1 and CDR2 from the germline V gene are KGHSH and LQKENI. For the CDR3, the DNA is TGTGCCAGCTCACCTGGCCCTCGGGGGACGCCTTCCTACGAGCAGTACTTC. Residues: CASSPGPRGTPSYEQYF. The variable domain in full, completed from reference TRBV18 and TRBJ2-7, reads NAGVMQNPRHLVRRRGQEARLRCSPMKGHSHVYWYRQLPEEGLKFMVYLQKENIIDESGMPKERFSAEFPKEGPSILRIQQVVRGDSAAYFCASSPGPRGTPSYEQYFGPGTRLTVT.

DNA of the CDR3: TGTGCCAGTACGGGGACAGGCCAAGGTAATCAGCCCCAGCATTTT. It specifies CASTGTGQGNQPQHF. J is TRBJ1-5 and V is TRBV19, with 8 nucleotides matching TRBD1. Unmatched junction bases numbered 9, after V lost 7 bases and J lost 4 bases. Germline V lookup: CDR1 LNHDA, CDR2 SQIVND (reference sequence). CDR3 length: 15 residues.

The CDR3 region has the DNA TGTGCCAGCAGCCCGGGACAGACTGGTAGATATGGCTACACCTTC. It encodes CASSPGQTGRYGYTF. The chain uses TRBV5-5 and TRBJ1-2, with 7 bases that match TRBD1. Germline lookup yields CDR1 SGHKS and CDR2 YYEKEE (reference sequence). The V segment lost 4 bases and the J segment 5 bases; nucleotides outside the gene matches: 11. The CDR3 has 15 amino acids.

The CDR3: CSVDQGGINEQFF. The CDR3 DNA is TGCAGCGTTGATCAGGGGGGGATAAATGAGCAGTTCTTC. The V and J genes are TRBV29-1 and TRBJ2-1; tentatively, D is TRBD1 or TRBD2 (7 bases each). Germline V gene data show CDR1 as SQVTM and CDR2 as ANQGSEA. V gave up 3 bases and J gave up 7 bases, with 13 bases separating them. This CDR3 is 13 amino acids long.

CDR3 sequence (DNA): TGCGCCAGCAGCTTGGCTTCGAACACTGAAGCTTTCTTT. It encodes CASSLASNTEAFF. The chain uses TRBV5-1 and TRBJ1-1; D is unresolved. CDR1 and CDR2 (germline): SGHRS, YFSETQ. The CDR3 runs 13 residues. Between the trimmed V and J ends, which lost 0 bases and 1 base, there was a span of 4 bases.

This chain links TRBV18 with TRBJ1-1, with D uncertain. Germline-derived CDR1 and CDR2 are KGHSH and LQKENI. Trimming took off 4 bases at V and 4 bases at J, with 16 bases between the two ends. CDR3 length equals 15 residues. The CDR3 DNA follows: TGTGCCAGCTCACAGGACCCACTAAGGGTCACTGAAGCTTTCTTT. Translation: CASSQDPLRVTEAFF. Variable domain in full (rest from reference TRBV18 and TRBJ1-1): NAGVMQNPRHLVRRRGQEARLRCSPMKGHSHVYWYRQLPEEGLKFMVYLQKENIIDESGMPKERFSAEFPKEGPSILRIQQVVRGDSAAYFCASSQDPLRVTEAFFGQGTRLTVV.

The chain carries TRBV5-1 and TRBJ2-1; 12 nucleotides match TRBD2. This CDR3 contains 17 residues. Germline V gene lookup returns CDR1 SGHRS and CDR2 YFSETQ. Trimming removed 2 bases from V and 5 bases from J; junction bases left unmatched: 8. The CDR3 DNA follows: TGCGCCAGCAGCTTTTCCCCTAGCGGGGGGGCCGACAATGAGCAGTTCTTC. Encoded protein: CASSFSPSGGADNEQFF.

This chain joins TRBV30 and TRBJ1-5, with D tentatively TRBD1 (5 bases). V lost 1 base and J 2 bases, leaving 12 bases between the germline ends. The CDR3 length is 15 residues. Germline loops: CDR1 GTSNPN, CDR2 SVGIG (reference sequence). CDR3 residues: CAWSAGLMGNQPQHF. The CDR3 DNA follows: TGTGCCTGGAGTGCGGGACTCATGGGCAATCAGCCCCAGCATTTT.

This clone came up once. The chain couples TRBV5-4 to TRBJ2-1; D gene ambiguous. V lost 0 bases to trimming and J lost 0 bases, with 7 bases between them. CDR1 SGHNT and CDR2 YYREEE come from the germline V gene (reference sequence). The CDR3 is 15 amino acids. The CDR3 coding sequence is TGTGCCAGCAGCTTGGACGATAGCTCCTACAATGAGCAGTTCTTC. Its protein product is CASSLDDSSYNEQFF. The full variable domain, completed using reference TRBV5-4 and TRBJ2-1, is ETGVTQSPTHLIKTRGQQVTLRCSSQSGHNTVSWYQQALGQGPQFIFQYYREEENGRGNFPPRFSGLQFPNYSSELNVNALELDDSALYLCASSLDDSSYNEQFFGPGTRLTVL.

The rearrangement joins TRBV11-2 to TRBJ2-5, with 7 bases aligning to TRBD2. Germline lookup yields CDR1 SGHAT and CDR2 FQNNGV. With 4 bases clipped from V and 2 bases from J, the junction kept 13 bases outside the gene matches. This CDR3 comprises 17 residues. The CDR3 region has the DNA TGTGCCAGCAGCTCCTCCTATCAACTAGCGATGCAAGAGACCCAGTACTTC. Protein: CASSSSYQLAMQETQYF.